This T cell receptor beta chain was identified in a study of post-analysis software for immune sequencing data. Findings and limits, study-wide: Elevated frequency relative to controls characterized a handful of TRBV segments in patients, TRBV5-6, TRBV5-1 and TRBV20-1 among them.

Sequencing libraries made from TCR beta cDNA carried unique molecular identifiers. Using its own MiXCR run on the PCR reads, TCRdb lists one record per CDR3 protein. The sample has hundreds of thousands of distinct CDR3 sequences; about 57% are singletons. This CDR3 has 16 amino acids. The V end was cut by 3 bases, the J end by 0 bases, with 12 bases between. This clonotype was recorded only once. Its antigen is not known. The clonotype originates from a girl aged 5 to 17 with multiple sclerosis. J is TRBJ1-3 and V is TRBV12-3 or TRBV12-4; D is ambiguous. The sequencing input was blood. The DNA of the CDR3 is TGTGCCAGCAGTTTGGGAGACGGAAGCTCTGGAAACACCATATATTTT. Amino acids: CASSLGDGSSGNTIYF.